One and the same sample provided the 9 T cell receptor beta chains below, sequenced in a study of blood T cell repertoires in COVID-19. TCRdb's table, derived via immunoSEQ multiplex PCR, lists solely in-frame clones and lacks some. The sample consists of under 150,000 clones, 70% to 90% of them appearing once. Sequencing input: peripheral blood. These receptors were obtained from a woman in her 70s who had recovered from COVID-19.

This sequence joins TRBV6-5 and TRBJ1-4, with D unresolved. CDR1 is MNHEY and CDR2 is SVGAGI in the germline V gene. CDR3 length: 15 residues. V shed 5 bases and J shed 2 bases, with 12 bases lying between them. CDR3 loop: CASSPEGLTNEKLFF. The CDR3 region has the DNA TGTGCCAGCAGTCCCGAGGGCCTCACTAATGAAAAACTGTTTTTT.

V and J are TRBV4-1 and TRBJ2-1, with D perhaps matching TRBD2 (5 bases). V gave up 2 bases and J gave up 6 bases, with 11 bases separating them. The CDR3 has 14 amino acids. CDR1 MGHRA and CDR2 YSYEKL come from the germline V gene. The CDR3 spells CASSQLKEGNEQFF. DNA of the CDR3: TGCGCCAGCAGCCAACTTAAAGAGGGCAATGAGCAGTTCTTC.

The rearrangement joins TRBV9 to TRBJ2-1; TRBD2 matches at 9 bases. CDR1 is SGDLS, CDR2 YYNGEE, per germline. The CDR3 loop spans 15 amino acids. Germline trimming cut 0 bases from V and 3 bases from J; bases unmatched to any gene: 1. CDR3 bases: TGTGCCAGCAGCGTAGGTAGCGGGAGCTACAATGAGCAGTTCTTC. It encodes CASSVGSGSYNEQFF.

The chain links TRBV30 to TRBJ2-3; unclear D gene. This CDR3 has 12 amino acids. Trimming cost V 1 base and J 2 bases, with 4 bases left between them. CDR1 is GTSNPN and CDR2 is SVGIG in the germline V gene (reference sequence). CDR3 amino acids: CAWSDSTDTQYF. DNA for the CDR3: TGTGCCTGGAGTGACTCCACAGATACGCAGTATTTT.

CDR3 bases: TGTGCCAGCAGCTTACCCGCGGGGGGCGGGAACACCATATATTTT. Amino acid sequence: CASSLPAGGGNTIYF. The chain employs TRBV11-2 and TRBJ1-3, with a possible D match to TRBD1 (6 bases). Germline loops: CDR1 SGHAT, CDR2 FQNNGV. There are 15 residues in the CDR3. The V and J ends lost 2 bases and 7 bases respectively, with 15 bases between them.

The CDR3 DNA reads TGTGCCAGCAGCCCCGACGGGAGCTCCTACGAGCAGTACTTC. Encoded protein: CASSPDGSSYEQYF. The chain uses TRBV9 and TRBJ2-7, with D possibly TRBD2 on 6 matching bases. The CDR3 loop spans 14 amino acids. Trimming stripped 4 bases from V and 0 bases from J, with 11 bases between. Germline CDR1 is SGDLS and CDR2 is YYNGEE.

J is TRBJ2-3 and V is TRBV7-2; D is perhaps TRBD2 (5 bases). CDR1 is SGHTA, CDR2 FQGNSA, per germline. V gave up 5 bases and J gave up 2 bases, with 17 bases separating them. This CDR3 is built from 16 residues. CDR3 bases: TGTGCCAGCAGCCCCCCCGCGCCCGGGGTCACAGATACGCAGTATTTT. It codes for CASSPPAPGVTDTQYF.

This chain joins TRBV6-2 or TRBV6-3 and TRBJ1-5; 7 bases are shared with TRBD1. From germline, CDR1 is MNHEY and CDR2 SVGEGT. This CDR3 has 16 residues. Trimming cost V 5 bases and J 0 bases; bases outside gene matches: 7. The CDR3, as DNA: TGTGCCAGCAGTCCATGGACAGGACATAGCAATCAGCCCCAGCATTTT. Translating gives CASSPWTGHSNQPQHF.

CDR3 nucleotide sequence: TGCGCCAGCAGCCAGGGGGCCCCTCGAGGAGCTTTCTTT. It is translated as CASSQGAPRGAFF. V and J are TRBV4-1 and TRBJ1-1; D is perhaps TRBD1 (6 bases). Trimming stripped 3 bases from V and 10 bases from J, with 15 bases between. The germline V gene has CDR1 MGHRA and CDR2 YSYEKL. CDR3 length: 13 amino acids.